Below, one TCR beta chain is given with its context. Its antigen is still unknown. Germline CDR1 and CDR2: SGHRS and YFSETQ. V shed 0 bases and J shed 0 bases, with 9 bases lying between them. The CDR3 loop spans 16 amino acids. A patient was excluded if there was uncontrolled infection, other autoimmune disease, pregnancy or lactation. The sample comes from a study of T cells in Graves' hyperthyroidism and ophthalmopathy. TCR beta CDR3 regions were amplified from RNA transcripts. With the HTBI primer set, the TCR CDR3 went through a first round of RT-PCR. TCRdb reprocessed the multiplex PCR reads via MiXCR and lists one record per CDR3 protein. The table has 250,000 to 300,000 distinct CDR3 sequences, more than 14% seen once. General study points: In blood, most of the thyroid clonotypes expanded above 0.001 were also present.

The clonotype was recovered from a woman in her 40s with Graves' hyperthyroidism that later progressed to Graves' ophthalmopathy. V usage is TRBV5-1 and J usage is TRBJ2-2, with D possibly being TRBD2 (5 bases). The specimen was blood. The CDR3 loop reads CASSLVRLTNTGELFF. The CDR3, as DNA: TGCGCCAGCAGCTTGGTTAGACTAACGAACACCGGGGAGCTGTTTTTT.